These 8 T cell receptor beta chains originate from one sample sequenced in a study of vaccination and CD4 T cells after COVID-19. Sequencing of cultured CD4+ T cell DNA used the Oncomine TCR Beta short-read assay. TCRdb recomputed calls from the PCR reads with MiXCR, one row per CDR3 protein. Of 15,000 to 20,000 distinct CDR3 sequences listed, roughly 59% are singletons. These receptors have no known antigen. Treatment denoted: 10-day PBMC culture with coronavirus spike peptide pools or control peptides (ViraFEST assay). The sequenced sample was CD4+ T cells from blood, cultured in vitro, obtained after SARS-CoV-2 vaccination. Source of these receptors: a human donor who had recovered from COVID-19.

This clonotype occurred a few times. This chain links TRBV7-6 with TRBJ2-5, with a weak D call TRBD2 (5 bases). The V gene's germline CDR1 is SGHVS and CDR2 FNYEAQ. Trimming stripped 5 bases from V and 1 base from J, with 14 bases between. CDR3 length: 15 residues. The CDR3 DNA reads TGTGCCAGCAGCCCCCCGGACTCGATCCAAGAGACCCAGTACTTC. This translates into CASSPPDSIQETQYF. The full variable domain, in which reference TRBV7-6 and TRBJ2-5 provide the parts outside the CDR3, is GAGVSQSPRYKVTKRGQDVALRCDPISGHVSLYWYRQALGQGPEFLTYFNYEAQQDKSGLPNDRFSAERPEGSISTLTIQRTEQRDSAMYRCASSPPDSIQETQYFGPGTRLLVL.

The V gene is TRBV6-5, the J gene TRBJ1-6, with a tentative D call TRBD1 (5 bases). The germline CDR1 and CDR2 sequences are MNHEY and SVGAGI. Trimming left V 4 bases short and J 8 bases short, with 15 bases between. CDR3 length: 15 amino acids. The CDR3 spells CASSFGKGDDSPLHF. CDR3 sequence (DNA): TGTGCCAGCAGTTTCGGAAAAGGGGATGATTCACCCCTCCACTTT.

The chain couples TRBV5-5 to TRBJ1-6; TRBD1 aligns across 7 bases. The CDR3 has 14 residues. J gave up 7 bases and V 4 bases, and 5 bases lay outside the gene matches. CDR1 is SGHKS, CDR2 YYEKEE, per germline (reference sequence). The CDR3 DNA reads TGTGCCAGCAGCGCAGGGACAGCGAATTCACCCCTCCACTTT. It is translated as CASSAGTANSPLHF.

This chain joins TRBV20-1 and TRBJ2-3; maybe TRBD1 (6 bases). V was cut by 3 bases and J by 4 bases, with 14 bases left in between. The CDR3 extends over 14 amino acids. Germline-derived CDR1 and CDR2 are DFQATT and SNEGSKA (reference sequence). The CDR3 coding sequence is TGCAGTGCTAGTGGACAGATACGAGCAGATACGCAGTATTTT. Amino acids: CSASGQIRADTQYF.

This clonotype was detected a few times. The CDR3 loop reads CASRWGANTEAFF. The CDR3 coding sequence is TGTGCCAGCAGGTGGGGTGCCAACACTGAAGCTTTCTTT. The rearrangement links TRBV6-1 to TRBJ1-1; unclear D gene. The germline V and J ends were trimmed by 6 bases and 2 bases, with 10 bases remaining between them. Germline assignment: CDR1 MNHNS and CDR2 SASEGT. The CDR3 runs to 13 residues.

The rearrangement links TRBV27 to TRBJ1-1; 8 bases fit TRBD1. CDR1 MNHEY and CDR2 SMNVEV come from the germline V gene (reference sequence). V was pared by 6 bases and J by 1 base, with 4 bases of the junction left unmatched. The length of the CDR3 is 14 residues. CDR3 nucleotides: TGTGCCAGCAGGTCCGACAGGGGGAACACTGAAGCTTTCTTT. As protein: CASRSDRGNTEAFF.

The rearrangement links TRBV27 to TRBJ2-5; D gene unclear. Germline V gene sequence: CDR1 MNHEY, CDR2 SMNVEV (reference sequence). The CDR3 consists of 17 residues. The V end was cut by 3 bases, the J end by 0 bases, with 17 bases between. The CDR3, as DNA: TGTGCCAGCAGTTTCGATGGGCGGAAAAAGTACCAAGAGACCCAGTACTTC. Translated: CASSFDGRKKYQETQYF.

This sequence joins TRBV7-2 and TRBJ2-7; D not resolved. The CDR3 consists of 13 residues. With 3 bases removed from V and 2 bases from J, the gap between germline ends came to 8 bases. Germline CDR1 is SGHTA and CDR2 is FQGNSA. Here the CDR3 DNA reads TGTGCCAGCAGCTTGCCGGAGACCTACGAGCAGTACTTC. Translated: CASSLPETYEQYF.